The rows below give T cell receptor beta chains drawn from one sample of a study of control samples from healthy donors and cancer patients. Profiled with immunoSEQ multiplex PCR; TCRdb holds only in-frame clones, not every one. The data show 89,000 or so clones, around 87% seen once. The sample was blood. The receptors originated from a man aged 45-60 years in good health. Each CDR3 is given with its conserved first and last residue. The order of the fields is D gene, V gene, J gene, clone size, CDR3 protein. D genes are given only for firm matches. The size field is filled for only some rows; it gives once, few, many or a size class.

d_gene: TRBD1
v_gene: TRBV2
j_gene: TRBJ1-5
abundance: -
CDR3aa: CASSEVDRLQPQHF

d_gene: TRBD2
v_gene: TRBV18
j_gene: TRBJ2-1
abundance: -
CDR3aa: CASSPGGSGRADNEQFF

d_gene: -
v_gene: TRBV5-1
j_gene: TRBJ1-6
abundance: -
CDR3aa: CASSLGVGAGSPLHF

d_gene: -
v_gene: TRBV4-3
j_gene: TRBJ1-1
abundance: -
CDR3aa: CASSQWGRANTEAFF

d_gene: TRBD2
v_gene: TRBV9
j_gene: TRBJ2-1
abundance: -
CDR3aa: CASSVHPVSRGVYNEQFF

d_gene: -
v_gene: TRBV9
j_gene: TRBJ1-1
abundance: -
CDR3aa: CASSPQLNTEAFF

d_gene: -
v_gene: TRBV28
j_gene: TRBJ2-5
abundance: -
CDR3aa: CASSSTGGLGETQYF

d_gene: -
v_gene: TRBV7-3
j_gene: TRBJ2-1
abundance: -
CDR3aa: CASSLKASGQGEQFF

d_gene: -
v_gene: TRBV7-2
j_gene: TRBJ1-6
abundance: once
CDR3aa: CASSLRWTVNSPLHF

d_gene: -
v_gene: TRBV6-2/TRBV6-3
j_gene: TRBJ1-2
abundance: -
CDR3aa: CASSSQQGYGYTF